Below are 9 T cell receptor beta chains sequenced from a single sample in a study of CD8 T cells in ankylosing spondylitis. TCRdb re-derived calls from the 5' RACE reads in MiXCR, one entry per CDR3 protein. The profile covers 150,000 to 250,000 distinct CDR3 sequences, with around 13% appearing a single time and more than 15% taken by the ten largest. Sequencing was carried out using blood, either unsorted or a sorted T cell fraction (not recorded which). The source of these receptors is a male donor with ankylosing spondylitis or in good health (not recorded which).

The sample holds a few counts of this clonotype. V usage is TRBV9 and J usage is TRBJ2-1, with D maybe TRBD2 (5 bases). The CDR3 extends over 17 amino acids. Trimming left V 3 bases short and J 7 bases short, with 23 bases between. Germline V gene lookup returns CDR1 SGDLS and CDR2 YYNGEE. CDR3 in amino acids: CASSAKTIPSTWNEQFF. As DNA, the CDR3 is TGTGCCAGCAGCGCAAAGACTATCCCCTCGACGTGGAATGAGCAGTTCTTC. The whole variable domain, filled in from reference TRBV9 and TRBJ2-1, reads DSGVTQTPKHLITATGQRVTLRCSPRSGDLSVYWYQQSLDQGLQFLIQYYNGEERAKGNILERFSAQQFPDLHSELNLSSLELGDSALYFCASSAKTIPSTWNEQFFGPGTRLTVL.

The CDR3 region has the DNA TGTGCCAGTAGTATCGCGGAGAACACTGAAGCTTTCTTT. Protein: CASSIAENTEAFF. The V call is TRBV19, the J call TRBJ1-1; D is unclear. Trimming removed 3 bases from V and 1 base from J, with 6 bases in between. This CDR3 spans 13 amino acids. CDR1 is LNHDA and CDR2 is SQIVND in the germline V gene (reference sequence).

This clonotype was detected a few times. The rearrangement joins TRBV12-3 or TRBV12-4 to TRBJ2-2, with 8 bases lining up with TRBD2. The CDR3 is 17 residues long. V was pared by 6 bases and J by 7 bases, with 16 bases of the junction left unmatched. The CDR3 bases are TGTGCCAGCAGACCCCCCGGACCGGGGGGGATGGTCGGGGAGCTGTTTTTT. Translation gives CASRPPGPGGMVGELFF.

This clonotype was detected many times. The genes are TRBV7-2 and TRBJ2-1; 10 nucleotides align to TRBD2. The trim removed 4 bases at V and 0 bases at J, leaving 3 bases unmatched. Per the germline V gene, CDR1 is SGHTA and CDR2 is FQGNSA. The length of the CDR3 is 16 residues. CDR3 residues: CASSSIAGGSYNEQFF. The CDR3 region has the DNA TGTGCCAGCAGCTCCATAGCGGGAGGCTCCTACAATGAGCAGTTCTTC.

This chain connects TRBV19 to TRBJ2-5; D possibly corresponds to TRBD2 (6 bases). The CDR3 extends over 17 amino acids. Between the trimmed V and J ends, which lost 4 bases and 3 bases, there was a span of 21 bases. Germline V gene lookup returns CDR1 LNHDA and CDR2 SQIVND (reference sequence). CDR3 coding DNA: TGTGCCAGTAGTAGCGTATCTTCACCAATAGCGGAAGAGACCCAGTACTTC. As protein: CASSSVSSPIAEETQYF.

This clonotype was detected a few times. V gene TRBV27 combines with J gene TRBJ1-5; TRBD1 might be the D (5 bases). The V and J ends lost 5 bases and 6 bases respectively, with 17 bases between them. Germline V gene sequence: CDR1 MNHEY, CDR2 SMNVEV (reference sequence). CDR3 length: 15 residues. This CDR3 reads CASSPSGGFGQPQHF. CDR3 DNA sequence: TGTGCCAGCAGTCCGTCCGGGGGGTTTGGTCAGCCCCAGCATTTT.

This clonotype was observed once. The chain uses TRBV20-1 and TRBJ2-7; the D is unclear. The CDR3 consists of 13 residues. Germline CDR1 and CDR2: DFQATT and SNEGSKA (reference sequence). The germline V and J ends were trimmed by 3 bases and 5 bases, with 14 bases remaining between them. The CDR3 sequence is CSASQGRLHEQYF. The CDR3 nucleotides are TGCAGTGCTAGTCAAGGAAGGCTTCACGAGCAGTACTTC.

This clonotype has a handful of counts. CDR3 sequence (DNA): TGTGCCAGCAGGGGGAAGAGTGGAAACACCATATATTTT. Translated: CASRGKSGNTIYF. V is TRBV7-6 and J is TRBJ1-3; D not certain. Trimming took 6 bases from V and 3 from J, leaving 9 bases between them. From germline, CDR1 is SGHVS and CDR2 FNYEAQ. CDR3 length: 13 amino acids.

On this clonotype itself: It may be a read error: a sequence one base away is much more abundant. V and J are TRBV13 and TRBJ1-2; 8 bases map to TRBD1. The CDR3 contains 14 residues. Trimming removed 6 bases from V and 2 bases from J; junction bases left unmatched: 5. The V gene's germline CDR1 is PRHDT and CDR2 FYEKMQ (reference sequence). The CDR3 spells CASSFDRGNYGYTF. The CDR3 DNA follows: TGTGCCAGCAGTTTCGACAGGGGCAACTATGGCTACACCTTC.